Listed here are 26 T cell receptor beta chains from one sample, sequenced in a study of blood T cells in healthy people across ages. With a J-beta primer mix and a sample-barcoded 5' primer, a second PCR ran about 7 to 12 cycles. TCRdb reanalysed the 5' RACE reads using MiXCR and keeps one entry per CDR3 protein. The repertoire holds 1.2 million to 1.5 million distinct CDR3 sequences, with roughly 40% as singletons. The material sequenced was blood. The source of these receptors is a woman aged 18-35 years in good health.

This clonotype was observed a handful of times. V is TRBV25-1 and J is TRBJ2-1, with D perhaps TRBD1 (6 bases). The CDR3 totals 19 residues. Per the germline V gene, CDR1 is MGHDK and CDR2 is SYGVNS. V shed 3 bases and J shed 0 bases, with 21 bases lying between them. CDR3: CASSDIRRDTISSYNEQFF. In nucleotides, the CDR3 is TGTGCCAGCAGTGACATACGTCGGGACACCATAAGCTCCTACAATGAGCAGTTCTTC.

The table lists this clonotype with a few counts. V gene TRBV15 combines with J gene TRBJ1-5, with 7 bases fitting TRBD1. The CDR3 has 16 amino acids. Germline CDR1 reads LNHNV; CDR2 reads YYDKDF (reference sequence). V shed 1 base, J shed 2 bases, and the junction held 5 bases outside the gene matches. The CDR3 reads CATSRAATGGNQPQHF. Written as DNA, the CDR3 is TGTGCCACCAGCAGAGCGGCTACAGGGGGCAATCAGCCCCAGCATTTT.

This clonotype was counted a few times. The CDR3 DNA follows: TGTGCCAGCAGTCCGTCGGGACAGGGTAACGCCGGGGAGCTGTTTTTT. As protein: CASSPSGQGNAGELFF. This chain links TRBV6-6 with TRBJ2-2; 9 nucleotides line up with TRBD1. The junction had 10 bases not matched to a gene; V was cut back by 5 bases and J by 6 bases. CDR3 length equals 16 residues. From germline, CDR1 is MNHNY and CDR2 SVGAGI (reference sequence).

The J gene is TRBJ2-3, the V gene TRBV29-1; maybe TRBD2 (6 bases). Trimming stripped 2 bases from V and 2 bases from J, with 8 bases between. Germline V lookup: CDR1 SQVTM, CDR2 ANQGSEA. CDR3 length equals 13 residues. Here the CDR3 DNA reads TGCAGCGTTGAACGGGGGAACACAGATACGCAGTATTTT. As protein: CSVERGNTDTQYF.

The V call is TRBV7-3, the J call TRBJ2-3, with D hard to call. This CDR3 region has 13 residues. Germline V gene sequence: CDR1 SGHTA, CDR2 FQGTGA. Trimming removed 1 base from V and 6 bases from J, with 8 bases in between. The CDR3 reads CASSLIGVDTQYF. Written as DNA, the CDR3 is TGTGCCAGCAGCTTAATCGGCGTTGATACGCAGTATTTT.

J is TRBJ1-6 and V is TRBV4-1; D gene unclear. V shed 1 base and J shed 7 bases, with 11 bases lying between them. The CDR3 length is 15 residues. Germline assignment: CDR1 MGHRA and CDR2 YSYEKL. The CDR3 sequence is CASSQGPAINSPLHF. CDR3 nucleotide sequence: TGCGCCAGCAGCCAAGGTCCGGCGATAAATTCACCCCTCCACTTT.

This chain joins TRBV3-1 and TRBJ2-5; 11 nucleotides line up with TRBD2. The V gene end was trimmed by 6 bases and the J gene end by 13 bases; junction bases not matched to a gene: 7. CDR1 LGHDT and CDR2 YNNKEL come from the germline V gene (reference sequence). The CDR3 is 12 amino acids. The CDR3 spells CASSSGLAEWYF. The DNA for the CDR3 is TGTGCCAGCAGTTCGGGACTAGCGGAGTGGTACTTC.

The chain joins TRBV25-1 to TRBJ2-7; TRBD2 matches at 9 bases. The germline V gene has CDR1 MGHDK and CDR2 SYGVNS. The V gene end was trimmed by 2 bases and the J gene end by 3 bases; junction bases not matched to a gene: 8. This CDR3 contains 16 residues. As DNA, the CDR3 is TGTGCCAGCAGTGAAACTTTCCTAGCGGGAAACTACGAGCAGTACTTC. Protein product: CASSETFLAGNYEQYF.

This clonotype was observed once. The chain uses TRBV20-1 and TRBJ1-1; 12 bases fit TRBD1. CDR3 length: 14 amino acids. CDR1 DFQATT and CDR2 SNEGSKA come from the germline V gene (reference sequence). With V trimmed by 3 bases and J by 7 bases, 6 bases remained unmatched. The CDR3 nucleotides are TGCAGTGCTAGGACCGGGACAGGGGGCGGTGAAGCTTTCTTT. This sequence encodes CSARTGTGGGEAFF.

V usage is TRBV9 and J usage is TRBJ2-3; a possible D gene is TRBD2 (5 bases). CDR1 is SGDLS, CDR2 YYNGEE, per germline. Between the trimmed V and J ends, which lost 0 bases and 1 base, there was a span of 6 bases. This CDR3 spans 14 amino acids. The CDR3 DNA follows: TGTGCCAGCAGCGTAGTTAGCGGCACAGATACGCAGTATTTT. It is translated as CASSVVSGTDTQYF. The full variable domain, rest sourced from reference TRBV9 and TRBJ2-3, is DSGVTQTPKHLITATGQRVTLRCSPRSGDLSVYWYQQSLDQGLQFLIQYYNGEERAKGNILERFSAQQFPDLHSELNLSSLELGDSALYFCASSVVSGTDTQYFGPGTRLTVL.

The chain links TRBV29-1 to TRBJ2-4; 8 bases fit TRBD2. The CDR3 is made up of 13 amino acids. The germline CDR1 and CDR2 sequences are SQVTM and ANQGSEA. Trimming at V came to 7 bases and at J to 9 bases, leaving 11 bases not matched to a gene. The DNA of the CDR3 is TGCAGCGGCGGGGGGCAGGAGCACGGCATTCAGTACTTC. Its translation is CSGGGQEHGIQYF. The full variable domain, in which reference TRBV29-1 and TRBJ2-4 provide the parts outside the CDR3, is SAVISQKPSRDICQRGTSLTIQCQVDSQVTMMFWYRQQPGQSLTLIATANQGSEATYESGFVIDKFPISRPNLTFSTLTVSNMSPEDSSIYLCSGGGQEHGIQYFGAGTRLSVL.

The chain has TRBV5-1 and TRBJ2-5; the D call may be TRBD1 or TRBD2 (5 bases each). Germline V lookup: CDR1 SGHRS, CDR2 YFSETQ. The CDR3 is made up of 16 amino acids. V dropped 0 bases and J dropped 7 bases, with 19 bases sitting between them. The CDR3 sequence: CASSLASADGTTTQYF. CDR3 sequence (DNA): TGCGCCAGCAGCTTGGCATCGGCGGACGGGACGACGACCCAGTACTTC.

Of note for this clonotype: Just one base apart from a much larger clone, this may be a read error. This chain joins TRBV4-1 and TRBJ1-1; D gene unclear. CDR1 is MGHRA, CDR2 YSYEKL, per germline. The V end lost 0 bases, the J end lost 5 bases, and 7 bases lay between the germline ends. The CDR3 has 13 residues. CDR3 DNA: TGCGCCAGCAGCCAAGAGGGGTGGACTGAAGCTTTCTTT. Its translation is CASSQEGWTEAFF.

This clonotype has just a few counts. This rearrangement joins TRBV3-1 to TRBJ1-2, with D maybe TRBD1 (5 bases). Trimming pared 5 bases from V and 6 bases from J, leaving 19 bases between. The germline gives CDR1 LGHDT, CDR2 YNNKEL (reference sequence). This CDR3 has 15 residues. Here the CDR3 DNA reads TGTGCCAGCAGCGTCCGGGACTCAAAAAGGGATGGCTACACCTTC. Its translation: CASSVRDSKRDGYTF.

The table lists this clonotype with many counts. This chain links TRBV18 with TRBJ2-5; 8 positions agree with TRBD1. CDR1 is KGHSH, CDR2 LQKENI, per germline. The CDR3 is 12 amino acids. V lost 2 bases to trimming and J lost 11 bases; unmatched junction nucleotides: 4. CDR3 residues: CASSPGQGMQYF. Here the CDR3 DNA reads TGTGCCAGCTCACCAGGACAGGGTATGCAGTACTTC.

This chain uses TRBV15 with TRBJ2-1; 12 nucleotides match TRBD2. Germline V lookup: CDR1 LNHNV, CDR2 YYDKDF (reference sequence). The V segment lost 0 bases and the J segment 0 bases; nucleotides outside the gene matches: 12. CDR3 length: 21 amino acids. CDR3 in DNA: TGTGCCACCAGCAGAGAGGCCCTAGCGGGAGGGCCAGGGAGCTCCTACAATGAGCAGTTCTTC. Protein product: CATSREALAGGPGSSYNEQFF.

This clonotype appeared a few times. This chain uses TRBV12-3 or TRBV12-4 with TRBJ2-5; 13 bases map to TRBD2. Trimming at V came to 6 bases and at J to 11 bases, leaving 9 bases not matched to a gene. CDR3 length: 14 residues. The CDR3 region has the DNA TGTGCCAGCAGCGAAGGACTAGCGGGAGACTGTCAGTACTTC. Its translation: CASSEGLAGDCQYF.

DNA of the CDR3: TGTGCCAGCAGCCCGACCGCGGGACTAGCGGGAAAGCAAGATACGCAGTATTTT. It yields the protein CASSPTAGLAGKQDTQYF. The gene calls are TRBV7-8 and TRBJ2-3, with 13 bases identical to TRBD2. Germline CDR1 and CDR2: SGHVS and FQNEAQ. J was trimmed by 5 bases and V by 5 bases; bases with no gene match: 13. The CDR3 has 18 residues.

The genes are TRBV5-1 and TRBJ2-1, with 11 nucleotides matching TRBD2. The J call may be in error: the DNA end matches TRBJ2-7 better. The germline V gene has CDR1 SGHRS and CDR2 YFSETQ. This CDR3 region has 18 residues. The CDR3 DNA sequence: TGCGCCAGCAGCTCGCGACTAGCGGGGAAAAGCTCCTACAATGAGCAGTACTTC. Translating gives CASSSRLAGKSSYNEQYF.

The chain has TRBV6-1 and TRBJ1-1; 12 nucleotides agree with TRBD1. The J segment lost 4 bases and the V segment lost 7 bases, leaving 7 bases of the junction unmatched. The CDR3 loop spans 15 amino acids. CDR1 and CDR2 (germline): MNHNS, SASEGT. The CDR3 sequence: CASTGTGGSGTEAFF. CDR3 sequence (DNA): TGTGCCAGCACCGGGACAGGGGGCAGCGGCACTGAAGCTTTCTTT.

As concerns this clonotype: One end of the junction does not line up with germline, which may come from a read error. The chain combines TRBV4-2 with TRBJ2-3, with 9 bases that match TRBD2. In germline, CDR1 is LGHNA, CDR2 YNFKEQ. The CDR3 spans 20 residues. The CDR3 region is CASSRSSGGAGGNTTDTQYF. The CDR3 bases are TGTGCCAGCAGCCGGTCTTCTGGTGGTGCGGGAGGGAACACGACAGATACGCAATATTTT.

This sequence joins TRBV29-1 and TRBJ2-3; 9 positions match TRBD1. CDR3 length: 13 amino acids. V trimming: 5 bases; J trimming: 2 bases; junction bases outside the gene matches: 2. Germline CDR1 and CDR2: SQVTM and ANQGSEA. The CDR3: CSVNRGPTDTQYF. As DNA, the CDR3 is TGCAGCGTTAACAGGGGGCCCACAGATACGCAGTATTTT.

The chain recombines TRBV30 with TRBJ2-3, with D perhaps TRBD1 (5 bases). CDR3 length: 15 amino acids. The germline gives CDR1 GTSNPN, CDR2 SVGIG (reference sequence). V lost 0 bases and J lost 2, with 12 bases in between. CDR3 nucleotides: TGTGCCTGGAGTGTGGGGCAGGGAAACACAGATACGCAGTATTTT. It codes for CAWSVGQGNTDTQYF.

The table lists this clonotype with a few counts. J is TRBJ1-6 and V is TRBV7-2, with 9 bases that match TRBD1. Per germline, CDR1 SGHTA and CDR2 FQGNSA. V shed 5 bases and J 6 bases; nucleotides not matched to a gene: 5. CDR3 size: 15 residues. The CDR3 protein is CASSKPGQGNSPLHF. CDR3 coding DNA: TGTGCCAGCAGCAAGCCGGGACAGGGTAATTCACCCCTCCACTTT.

The chain combines TRBV4-1 with TRBJ1-5; TRBD1 aligns across 8 bases. CDR1 is MGHRA and CDR2 is YSYEKL in the germline V gene. V shed 1 base and J 5 bases; nucleotides not matched to a gene: 10. This CDR3 spans 17 amino acids. CDR3 region: CASSQVLGRGPDQPQHF. The CDR3 DNA reads TGCGCCAGCAGCCAAGTCTTGGGCAGGGGGCCCGATCAGCCCCAGCATTTT.

This clonotype appeared many times. V gene TRBV4-2 combines with J gene TRBJ2-6; 15 positions agree with TRBD2. CDR3 length: 19 amino acids. Losses at the gene ends were 4 bases for V and 0 bases for J; bases not matched to a gene: 4. CDR1 LGHNA and CDR2 YNFKEQ come from the germline V gene. CDR3 protein: CASSPWTSGRGSGANVLTF. The DNA for the CDR3 is TGTGCCAGCAGCCCCTGGACTAGCGGGAGGGGCTCTGGGGCCAACGTCCTGACTTTC.